This TCR beta chain was found in a study of regulatory T cells in long-lasting Graves disease. Study-level points and caveats: The TCR repertoire of persistent Graves' patients was less diverse than that of newly diagnosed ones.

This clonotype was counted a few times. What it binds is not known. Time point in this sample: newly diagnosed GD, antithyroid drugs for less than 3 months. Construction of the TCR library relied on RNA isolated from PBMCs. In building TCR beta libraries, iRepertoire HTBI primers were used together with Arm-PCR of CDR3 regions. TCRdb recomputed calls from the multiplex PCR reads with MiXCR, one row per CDR3 protein. The sample records around 450,000 distinct CDR3 sequences, roughly 16% being singletons. This CDR3 is 14 amino acids long. Germline-derived CDR1 and CDR2 are SQVTM and ANQGSEA. Trimming took 6 bases from V and 2 from J; bases not matched to a gene: 8. The sample was also linked to a second study, of T cells in Graves' hyperthyroidism and ophthalmopathy.

Sequences were derived from peripheral blood mononuclear cells (PBMCs), sampled at new diagnosis, from a patient treated with antithyroid drugs. V is TRBV29-1 and J is TRBJ2-3; TRBD2 aligns across 7 bases. The origin of this receptor is a man between 35 and 55 years old with Graves disease. CDR3 nucleotides: TGCAGCGTGGGGAGGGTGGCGTACACAGATACGCAGTATTTT. It yields the protein CSVGRVAYTDTQYF.